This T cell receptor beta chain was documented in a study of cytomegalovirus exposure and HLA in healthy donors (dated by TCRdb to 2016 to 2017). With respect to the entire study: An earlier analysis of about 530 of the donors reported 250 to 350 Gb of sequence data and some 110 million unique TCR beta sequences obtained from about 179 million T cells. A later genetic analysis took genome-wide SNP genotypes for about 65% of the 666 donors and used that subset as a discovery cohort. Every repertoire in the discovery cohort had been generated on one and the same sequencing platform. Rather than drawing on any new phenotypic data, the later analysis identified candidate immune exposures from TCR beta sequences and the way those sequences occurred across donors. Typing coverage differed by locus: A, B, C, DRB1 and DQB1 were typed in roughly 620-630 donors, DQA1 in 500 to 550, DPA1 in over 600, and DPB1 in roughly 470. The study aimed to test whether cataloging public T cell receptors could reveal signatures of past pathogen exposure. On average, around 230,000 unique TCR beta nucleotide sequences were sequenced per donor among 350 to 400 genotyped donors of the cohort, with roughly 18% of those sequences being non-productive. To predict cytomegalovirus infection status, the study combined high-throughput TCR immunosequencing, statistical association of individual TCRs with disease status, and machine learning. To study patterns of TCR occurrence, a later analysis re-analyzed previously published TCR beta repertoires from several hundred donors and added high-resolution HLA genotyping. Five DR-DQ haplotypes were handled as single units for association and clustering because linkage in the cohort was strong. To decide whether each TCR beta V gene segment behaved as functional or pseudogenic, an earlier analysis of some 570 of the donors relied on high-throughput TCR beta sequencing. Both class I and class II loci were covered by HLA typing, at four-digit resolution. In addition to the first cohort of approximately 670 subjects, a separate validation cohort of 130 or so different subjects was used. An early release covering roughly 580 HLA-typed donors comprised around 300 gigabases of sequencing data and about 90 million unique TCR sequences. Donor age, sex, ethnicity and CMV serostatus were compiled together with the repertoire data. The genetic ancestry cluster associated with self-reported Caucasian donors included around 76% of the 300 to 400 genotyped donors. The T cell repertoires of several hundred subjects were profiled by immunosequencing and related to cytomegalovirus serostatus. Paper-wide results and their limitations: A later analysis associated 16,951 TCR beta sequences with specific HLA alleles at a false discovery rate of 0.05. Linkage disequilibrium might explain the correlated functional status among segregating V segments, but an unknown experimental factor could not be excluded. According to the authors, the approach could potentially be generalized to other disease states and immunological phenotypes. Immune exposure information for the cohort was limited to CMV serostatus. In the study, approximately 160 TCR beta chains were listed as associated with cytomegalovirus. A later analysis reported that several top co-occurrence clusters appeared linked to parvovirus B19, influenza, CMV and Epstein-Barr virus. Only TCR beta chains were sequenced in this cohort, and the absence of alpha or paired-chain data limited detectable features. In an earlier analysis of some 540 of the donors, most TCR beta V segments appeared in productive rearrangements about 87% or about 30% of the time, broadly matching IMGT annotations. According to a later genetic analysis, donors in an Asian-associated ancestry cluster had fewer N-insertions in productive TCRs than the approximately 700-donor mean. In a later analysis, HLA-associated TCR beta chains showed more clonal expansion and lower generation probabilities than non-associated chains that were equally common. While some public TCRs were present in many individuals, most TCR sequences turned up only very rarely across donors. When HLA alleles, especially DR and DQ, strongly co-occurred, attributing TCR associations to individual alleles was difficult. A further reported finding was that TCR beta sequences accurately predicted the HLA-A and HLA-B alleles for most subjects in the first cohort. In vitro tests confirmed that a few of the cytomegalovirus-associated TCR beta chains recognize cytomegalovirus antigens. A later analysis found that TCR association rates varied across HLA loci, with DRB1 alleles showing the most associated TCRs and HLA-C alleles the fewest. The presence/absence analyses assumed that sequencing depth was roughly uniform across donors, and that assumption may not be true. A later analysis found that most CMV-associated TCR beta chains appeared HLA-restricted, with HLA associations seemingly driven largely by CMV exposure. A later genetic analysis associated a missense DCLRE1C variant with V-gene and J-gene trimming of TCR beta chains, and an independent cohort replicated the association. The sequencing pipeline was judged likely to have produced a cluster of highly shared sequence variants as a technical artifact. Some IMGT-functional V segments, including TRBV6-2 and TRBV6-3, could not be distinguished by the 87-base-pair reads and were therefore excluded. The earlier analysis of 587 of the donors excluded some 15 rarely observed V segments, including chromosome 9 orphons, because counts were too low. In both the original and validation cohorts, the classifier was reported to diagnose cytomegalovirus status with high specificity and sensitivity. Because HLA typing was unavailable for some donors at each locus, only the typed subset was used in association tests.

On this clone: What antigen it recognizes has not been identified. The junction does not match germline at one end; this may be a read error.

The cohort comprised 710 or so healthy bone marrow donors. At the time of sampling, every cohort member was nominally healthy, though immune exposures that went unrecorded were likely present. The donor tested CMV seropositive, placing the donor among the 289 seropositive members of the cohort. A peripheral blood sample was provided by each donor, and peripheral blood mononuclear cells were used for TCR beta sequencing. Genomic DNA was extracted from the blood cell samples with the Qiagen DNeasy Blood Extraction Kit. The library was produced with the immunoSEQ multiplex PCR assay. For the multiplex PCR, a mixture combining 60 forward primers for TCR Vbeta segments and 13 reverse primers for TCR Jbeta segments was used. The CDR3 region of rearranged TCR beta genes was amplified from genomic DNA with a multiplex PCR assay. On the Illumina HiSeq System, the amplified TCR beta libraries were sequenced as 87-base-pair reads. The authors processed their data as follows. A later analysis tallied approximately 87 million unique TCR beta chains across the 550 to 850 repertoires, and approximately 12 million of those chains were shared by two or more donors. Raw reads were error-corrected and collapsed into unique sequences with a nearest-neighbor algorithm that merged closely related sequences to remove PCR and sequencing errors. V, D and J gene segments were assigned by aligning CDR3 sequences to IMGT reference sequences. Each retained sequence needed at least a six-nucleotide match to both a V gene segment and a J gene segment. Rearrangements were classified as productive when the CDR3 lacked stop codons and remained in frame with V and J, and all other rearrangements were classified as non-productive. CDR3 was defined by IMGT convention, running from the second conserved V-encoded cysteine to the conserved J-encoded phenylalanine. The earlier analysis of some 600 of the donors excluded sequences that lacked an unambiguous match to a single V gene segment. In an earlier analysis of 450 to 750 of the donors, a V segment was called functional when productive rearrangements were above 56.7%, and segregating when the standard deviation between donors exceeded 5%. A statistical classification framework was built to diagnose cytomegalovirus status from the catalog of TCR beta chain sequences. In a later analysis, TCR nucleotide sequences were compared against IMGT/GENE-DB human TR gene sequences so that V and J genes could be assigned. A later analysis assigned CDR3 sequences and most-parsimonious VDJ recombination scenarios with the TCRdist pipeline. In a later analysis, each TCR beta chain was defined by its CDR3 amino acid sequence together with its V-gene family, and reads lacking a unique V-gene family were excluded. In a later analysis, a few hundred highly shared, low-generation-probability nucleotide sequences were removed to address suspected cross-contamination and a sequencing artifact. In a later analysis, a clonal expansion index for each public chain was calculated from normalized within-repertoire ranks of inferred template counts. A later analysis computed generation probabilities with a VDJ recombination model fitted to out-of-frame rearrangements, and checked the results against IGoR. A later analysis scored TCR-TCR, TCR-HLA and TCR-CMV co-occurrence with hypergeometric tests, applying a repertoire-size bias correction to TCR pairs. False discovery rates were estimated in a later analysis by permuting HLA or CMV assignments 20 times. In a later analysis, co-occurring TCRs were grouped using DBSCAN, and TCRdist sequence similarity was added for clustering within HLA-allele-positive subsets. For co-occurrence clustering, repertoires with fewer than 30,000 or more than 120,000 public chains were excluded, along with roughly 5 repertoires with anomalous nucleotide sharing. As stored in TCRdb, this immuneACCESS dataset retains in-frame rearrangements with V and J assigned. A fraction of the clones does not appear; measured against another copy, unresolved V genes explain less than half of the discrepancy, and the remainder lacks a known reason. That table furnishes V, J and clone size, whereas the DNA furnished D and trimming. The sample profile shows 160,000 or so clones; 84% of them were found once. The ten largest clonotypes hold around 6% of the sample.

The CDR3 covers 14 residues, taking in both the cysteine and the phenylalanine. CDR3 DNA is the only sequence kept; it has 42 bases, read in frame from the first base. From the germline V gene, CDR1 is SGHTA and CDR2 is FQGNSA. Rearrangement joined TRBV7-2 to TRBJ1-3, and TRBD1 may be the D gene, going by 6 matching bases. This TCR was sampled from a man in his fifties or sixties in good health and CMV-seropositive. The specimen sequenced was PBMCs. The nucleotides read TGTGCCAGCAGCTCAGGGGCCCTTGGAAACGCCATATATTTT. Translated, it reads CASSSGALGNAIYF.